Here is one T cell receptor beta chain with its context. Its cognate antigen is unknown. CDR3 size: 13 residues. Germline values: CDR1 SGHTA, CDR2 FQGTGA. V was cut by 2 bases and J by 1 base, with 5 bases left in between. This sample is part of a study of T cell responses to AZD1222 COVID-19 vaccine. Assay used: immunoSEQ multiplex PCR; TCRdb lists only in-frame clones, some missing. The repertoire holds 90,000 or so clones, 89% seen once, with approximately 5% in the top ten. Study-wide results and limits: Nearly half of unique spike-specific TCRs reportedly avoided B.1.351 and B.1.1.7 mutated regions. Spike-specific TCR breadth and depth were elevated following two AZD1222 doses.

The specimen comprised peripheral blood, sampled 28 days after the second AZD1222 dose. This receptor was taken from an adult who received the AZD1222 COVID-19 vaccine. The chain couples TRBV7-3 to TRBJ2-5; D unresolved. CDR3 residues: CASSLFPQETQYF. The DNA of the CDR3 is TGTGCCAGCAGCTTATTTCCCCAAGAGACCCAGTACTTC.